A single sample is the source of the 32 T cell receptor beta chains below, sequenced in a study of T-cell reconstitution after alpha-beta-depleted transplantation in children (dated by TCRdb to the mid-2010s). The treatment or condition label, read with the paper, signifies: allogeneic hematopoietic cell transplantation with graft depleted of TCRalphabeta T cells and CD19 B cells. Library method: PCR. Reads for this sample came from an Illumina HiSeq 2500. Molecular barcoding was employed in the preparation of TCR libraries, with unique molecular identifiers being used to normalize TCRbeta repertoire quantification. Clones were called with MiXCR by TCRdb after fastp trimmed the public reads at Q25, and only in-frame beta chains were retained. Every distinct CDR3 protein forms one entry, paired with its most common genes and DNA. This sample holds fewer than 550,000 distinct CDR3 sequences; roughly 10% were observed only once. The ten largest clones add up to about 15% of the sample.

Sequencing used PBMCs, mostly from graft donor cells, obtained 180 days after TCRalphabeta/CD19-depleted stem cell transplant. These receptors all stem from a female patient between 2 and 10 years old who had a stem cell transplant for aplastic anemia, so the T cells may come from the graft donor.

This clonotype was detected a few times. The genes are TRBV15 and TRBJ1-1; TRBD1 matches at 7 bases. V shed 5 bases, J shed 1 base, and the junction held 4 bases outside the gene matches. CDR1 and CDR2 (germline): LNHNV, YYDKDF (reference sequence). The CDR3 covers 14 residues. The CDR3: CATSGRTGNTEAFF. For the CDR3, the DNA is TGTGCCACCAGCGGTAGGACAGGGAACACTGAAGCTTTCTTT.

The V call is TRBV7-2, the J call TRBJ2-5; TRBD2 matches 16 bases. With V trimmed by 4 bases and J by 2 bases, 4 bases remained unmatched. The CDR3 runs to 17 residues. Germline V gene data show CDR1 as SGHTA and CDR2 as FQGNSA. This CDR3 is CASSWPGLAGGQETQYF. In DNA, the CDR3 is TGTGCCAGCAGCTGGCCGGGACTAGCGGGAGGGCAAGAGACCCAGTACTTC.

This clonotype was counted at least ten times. DNA of the CDR3: TGTGCCAGCAGCTCCGGGACCTATGGCTACACCTTC. Translated, it gives CASSSGTYGYTF. The chain carries TRBV12-3 or TRBV12-4 and TRBJ1-2; a possible D gene is TRBD1 (5 bases). CDR3 size: 12 residues. Trimming shortened V by 6 bases and J by 4 bases, and 9 bases separated the two germline ends.

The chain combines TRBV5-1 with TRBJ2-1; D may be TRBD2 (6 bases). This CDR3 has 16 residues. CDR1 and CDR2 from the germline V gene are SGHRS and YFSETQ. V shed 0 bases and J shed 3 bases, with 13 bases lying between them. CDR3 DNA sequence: TGCGCCAGCAGCTTGGCCGGGGACTCCCTCTACAATGAGCAGTTCTTC. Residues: CASSLAGDSLYNEQFF.

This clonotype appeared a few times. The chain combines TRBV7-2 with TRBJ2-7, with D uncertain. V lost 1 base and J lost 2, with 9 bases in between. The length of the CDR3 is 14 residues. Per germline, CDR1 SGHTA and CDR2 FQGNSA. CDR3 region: CASSLGGVTYEQYF. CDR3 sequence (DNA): TGTGCCAGCAGCTTAGGGGGTGTGACCTACGAGCAGTACTTC.

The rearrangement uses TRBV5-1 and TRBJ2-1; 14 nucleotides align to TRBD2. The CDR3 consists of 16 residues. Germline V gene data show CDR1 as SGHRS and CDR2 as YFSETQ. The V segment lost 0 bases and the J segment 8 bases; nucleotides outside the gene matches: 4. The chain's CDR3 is CASSLVPGLAGDEQFF. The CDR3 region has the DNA TGCGCCAGCAGCTTGGTTCCGGGACTAGCGGGAGATGAGCAGTTCTTC.

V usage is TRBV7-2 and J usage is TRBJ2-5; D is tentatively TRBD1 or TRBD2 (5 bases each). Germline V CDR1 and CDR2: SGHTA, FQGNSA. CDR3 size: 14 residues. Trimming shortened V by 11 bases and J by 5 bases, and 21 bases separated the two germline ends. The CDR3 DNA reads TGTGCCGTACACAAACGGGACCCAAGGGAGACCCAGTACTTC. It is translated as CAVHKRDPRETQYF.

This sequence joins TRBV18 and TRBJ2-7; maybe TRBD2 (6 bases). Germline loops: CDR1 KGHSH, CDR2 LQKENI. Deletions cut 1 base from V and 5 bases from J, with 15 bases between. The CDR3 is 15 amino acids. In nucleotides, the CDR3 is TGTGCCAGCTCACCACGGGACTCATTGTGGGACGAGCAGTACGTC. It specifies CASSPRDSLWDEQYV.

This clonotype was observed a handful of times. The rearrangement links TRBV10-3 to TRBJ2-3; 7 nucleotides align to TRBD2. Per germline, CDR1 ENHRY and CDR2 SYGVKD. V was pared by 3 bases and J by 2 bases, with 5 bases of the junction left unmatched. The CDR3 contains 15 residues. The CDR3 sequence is CAISEGGSPTDTQYF. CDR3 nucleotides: TGTGCCATCAGTGAAGGCGGGAGCCCCACAGATACGCAGTATTTT.

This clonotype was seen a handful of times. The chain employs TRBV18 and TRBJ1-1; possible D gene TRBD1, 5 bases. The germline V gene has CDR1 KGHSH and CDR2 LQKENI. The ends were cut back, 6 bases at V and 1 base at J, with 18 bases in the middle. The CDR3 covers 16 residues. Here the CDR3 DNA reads TGTGCCAGCTCCCAAGAGGAAGGGGTCTCGAACACTGAAGCTTTCTTT. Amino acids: CASSQEEGVSNTEAFF.

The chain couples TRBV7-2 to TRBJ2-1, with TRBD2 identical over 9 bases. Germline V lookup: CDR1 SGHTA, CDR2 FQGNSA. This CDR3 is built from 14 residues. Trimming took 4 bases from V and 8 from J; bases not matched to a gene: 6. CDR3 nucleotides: TGTGCCAGCAGCTCCCTTAGCGGGAGCGATGAGCAGTTCTTC. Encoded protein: CASSSLSGSDEQFF. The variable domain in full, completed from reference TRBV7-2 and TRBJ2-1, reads GAGVSQSPSNKVTEKGKDVELRCDPISGHTALYWYRQSLGQGLEFLIYFQGNSAPDKSGLPSDRFSAERTGGSVSTLTIQRTQQEDSAVYLCASSSLSGSDEQFFGPGTRLTVL.

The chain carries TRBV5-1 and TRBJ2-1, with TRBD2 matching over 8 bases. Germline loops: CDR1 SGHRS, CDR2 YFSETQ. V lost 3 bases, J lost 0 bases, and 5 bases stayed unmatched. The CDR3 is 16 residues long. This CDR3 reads CASSSGGGGSYNEQFF. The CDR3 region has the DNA TGCGCCAGCAGCTCCGGGGGGGGAGGCTCCTACAATGAGCAGTTCTTC.

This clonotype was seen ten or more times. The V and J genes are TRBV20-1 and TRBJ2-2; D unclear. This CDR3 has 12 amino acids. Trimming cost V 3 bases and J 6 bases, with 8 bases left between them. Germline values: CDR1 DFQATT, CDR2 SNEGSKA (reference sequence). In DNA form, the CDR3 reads TGCAGTGCTAGCTGGTCAGCCGGGGAGCTGTTTTTT. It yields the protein CSASWSAGELFF.

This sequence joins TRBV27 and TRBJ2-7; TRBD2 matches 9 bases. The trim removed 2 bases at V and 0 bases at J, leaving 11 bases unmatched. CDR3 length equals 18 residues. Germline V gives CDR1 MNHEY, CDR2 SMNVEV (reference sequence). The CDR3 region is CASSLAAREGLSSYEQYV. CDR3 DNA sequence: TGTGCCAGCAGTTTAGCTGCGCGGGAGGGACTCAGCTCCTACGAGCAGTACGTC.

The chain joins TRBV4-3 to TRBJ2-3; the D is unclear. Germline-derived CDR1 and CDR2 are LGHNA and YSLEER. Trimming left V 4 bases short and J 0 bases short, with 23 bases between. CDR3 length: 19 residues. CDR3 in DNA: TGCGCCAGCAGCCGAAATGGGGTTTCGCGATTTTCTAGCACAGATACGCAGTATTTT. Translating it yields CASSRNGVSRFSSTDTQYF.

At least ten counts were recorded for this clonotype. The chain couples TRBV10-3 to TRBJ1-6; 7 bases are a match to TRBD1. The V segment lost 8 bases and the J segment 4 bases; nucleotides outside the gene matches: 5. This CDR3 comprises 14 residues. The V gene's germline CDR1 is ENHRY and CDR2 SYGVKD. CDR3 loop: CAIRGQDYNSPLHF. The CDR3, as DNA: TGTGCCATCCGTGGACAGGATTATAATTCACCCCTCCACTTT.

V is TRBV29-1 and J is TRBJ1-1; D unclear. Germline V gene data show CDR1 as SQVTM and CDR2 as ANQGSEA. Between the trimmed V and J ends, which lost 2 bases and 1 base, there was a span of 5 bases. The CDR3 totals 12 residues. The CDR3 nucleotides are TGCAGCGTTGAAAAGGGGAACACTGAAGCTTTCTTT. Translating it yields CSVEKGNTEAFF. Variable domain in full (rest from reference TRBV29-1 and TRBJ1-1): SAVISQKPSRDICQRGTSLTIQCQVDSQVTMMFWYRQQPGQSLTLIATANQGSEATYESGFVIDKFPISRPNLTFSTLTVSNMSPEDSSIYLCSVEKGNTEAFFGQGTRLTVV.

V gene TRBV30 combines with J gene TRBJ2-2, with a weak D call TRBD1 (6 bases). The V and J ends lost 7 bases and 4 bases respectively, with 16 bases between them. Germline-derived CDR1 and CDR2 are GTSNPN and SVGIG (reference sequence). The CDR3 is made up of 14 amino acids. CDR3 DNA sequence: TGTGCCTACAGCACCGGACAGATCACCGGGGAGCTGTTTTTT. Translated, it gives CAYSTGQITGELFF. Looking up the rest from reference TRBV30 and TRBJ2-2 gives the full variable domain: SQTIHQWPATLVQPVGSPLSLECTVEGTSNPNLYWYRQAAGRGLQLLFYSVGIGQISSEVPQNLSASRPQDRQFILSSKKLLLSDSGFYLCAYSTGQITGELFFGEGSRLTVL.

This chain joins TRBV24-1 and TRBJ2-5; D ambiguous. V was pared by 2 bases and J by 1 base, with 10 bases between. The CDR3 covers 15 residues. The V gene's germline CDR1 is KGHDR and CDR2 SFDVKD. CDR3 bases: TGTGCCACCAGTGATTCCCGGACGATCCAAGAGACCCAGTACTTC. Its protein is CATSDSRTIQETQYF.

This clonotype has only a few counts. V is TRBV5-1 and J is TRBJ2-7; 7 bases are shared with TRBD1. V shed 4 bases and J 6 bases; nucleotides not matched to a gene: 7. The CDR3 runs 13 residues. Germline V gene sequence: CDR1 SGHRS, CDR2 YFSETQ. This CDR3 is CASSRTTGSEQYF. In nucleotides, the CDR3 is TGCGCCAGCAGCCGAACGACAGGGTCCGAGCAGTACTTC.

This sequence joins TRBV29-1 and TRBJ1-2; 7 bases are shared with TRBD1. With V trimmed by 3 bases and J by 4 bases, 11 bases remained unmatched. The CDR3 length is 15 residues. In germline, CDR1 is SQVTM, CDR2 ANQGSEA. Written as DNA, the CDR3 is TGCAGCGTTGAGGACAGGTACTCCTCGCCCTATGGCTACACCTTC. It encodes CSVEDRYSSPYGYTF. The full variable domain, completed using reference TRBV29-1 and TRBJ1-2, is SAVISQKPSRDICQRGTSLTIQCQVDSQVTMMFWYRQQPGQSLTLIATANQGSEATYESGFVIDKFPISRPNLTFSTLTVSNMSPEDSSIYLCSVEDRYSSPYGYTFGSGTRLTVV.

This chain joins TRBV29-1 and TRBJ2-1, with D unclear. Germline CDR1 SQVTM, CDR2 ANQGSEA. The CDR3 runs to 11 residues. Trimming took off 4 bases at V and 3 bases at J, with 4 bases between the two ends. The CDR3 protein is CSVVNYNEQFF. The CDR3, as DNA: TGCAGCGTTGTGAACTACAATGAGCAGTTCTTC.

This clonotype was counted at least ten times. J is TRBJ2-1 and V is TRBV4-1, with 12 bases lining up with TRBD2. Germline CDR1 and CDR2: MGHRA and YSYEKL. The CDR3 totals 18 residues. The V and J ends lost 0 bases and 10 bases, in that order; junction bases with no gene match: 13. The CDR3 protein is CASSQDRLAGVGVGEQFF. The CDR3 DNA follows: TGCGCCAGCAGCCAAGACAGACTAGCGGGAGTGGGGGTGGGAGAGCAGTTCTTC.

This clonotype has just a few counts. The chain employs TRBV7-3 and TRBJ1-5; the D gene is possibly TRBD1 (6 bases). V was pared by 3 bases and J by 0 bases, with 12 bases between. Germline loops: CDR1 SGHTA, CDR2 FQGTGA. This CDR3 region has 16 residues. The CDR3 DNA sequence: TGTGCCAGCAGCTTCTGGACAGTTTATAGCAATCAGCCCCAGCATTTT. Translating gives CASSFWTVYSNQPQHF.

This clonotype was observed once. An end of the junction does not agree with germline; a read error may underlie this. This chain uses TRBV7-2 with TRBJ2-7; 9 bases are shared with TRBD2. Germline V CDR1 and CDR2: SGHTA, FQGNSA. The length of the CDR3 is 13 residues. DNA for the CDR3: TGTGCCAGTGGAGCGGGGGGCTCGCTGGAGCATTACTTC. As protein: CASGAGGSLEHYF.

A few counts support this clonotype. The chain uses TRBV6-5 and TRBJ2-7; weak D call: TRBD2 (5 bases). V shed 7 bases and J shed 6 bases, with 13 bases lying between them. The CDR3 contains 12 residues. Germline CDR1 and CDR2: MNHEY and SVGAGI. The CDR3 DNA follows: TGTGCCAGCATCGGAGCCCGGGGCGAGCAGTACTTC. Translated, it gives CASIGARGEQYF.

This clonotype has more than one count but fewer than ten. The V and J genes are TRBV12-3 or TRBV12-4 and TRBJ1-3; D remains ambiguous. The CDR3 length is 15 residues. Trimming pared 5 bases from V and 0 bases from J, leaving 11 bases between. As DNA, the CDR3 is TGTGCCAGCAGTATTGGGCTGATCTCTGGAAACACCATATATTTT. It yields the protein CASSIGLISGNTIYF.

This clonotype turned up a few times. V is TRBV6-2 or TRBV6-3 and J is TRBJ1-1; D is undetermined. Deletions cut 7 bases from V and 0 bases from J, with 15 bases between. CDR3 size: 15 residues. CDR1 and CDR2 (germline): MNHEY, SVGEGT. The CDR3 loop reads CASTPTLRMNTEAFF. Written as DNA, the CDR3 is TGTGCCAGCACACCCACCCTTCGAATGAACACTGAAGCTTTCTTT.

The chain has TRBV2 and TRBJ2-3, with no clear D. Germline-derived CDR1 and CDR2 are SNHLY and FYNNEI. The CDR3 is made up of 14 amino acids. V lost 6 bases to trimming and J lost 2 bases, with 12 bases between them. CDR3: CASSDSAATDTQYF. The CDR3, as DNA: TGTGCCAGCAGCGATAGTGCAGCCACAGATACGCAGTATTTT.

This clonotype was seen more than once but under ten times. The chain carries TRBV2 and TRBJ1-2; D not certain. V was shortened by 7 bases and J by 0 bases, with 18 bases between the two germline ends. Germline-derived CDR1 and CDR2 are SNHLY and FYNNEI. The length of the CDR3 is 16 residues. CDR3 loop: CASIARPDGTNYGYTF. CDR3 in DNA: TGTGCCAGCATTGCCCGTCCCGACGGCACTAACTATGGCTACACCTTC.

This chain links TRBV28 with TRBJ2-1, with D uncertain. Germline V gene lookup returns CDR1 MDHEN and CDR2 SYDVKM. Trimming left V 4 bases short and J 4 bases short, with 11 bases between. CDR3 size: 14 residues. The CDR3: CASSYKPKYNEQFF. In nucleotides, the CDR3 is TGTGCCAGCAGTTATAAACCAAAATACAATGAGCAGTTCTTC.

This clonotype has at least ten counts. CDR3 sequence: CSARERGYEQFF. The CDR3 DNA is TGCAGTGCTAGAGAAAGGGGTTATGAGCAGTTCTTC. The V and J genes are TRBV20-1 and TRBJ2-1, with D tentatively TRBD1 (5 bases). Germline values: CDR1 DFQATT, CDR2 SNEGSKA (reference sequence). Trimming shortened V by 0 bases and J by 8 bases, and 8 bases separated the two germline ends. The CDR3 contains 12 residues.